This is a list of T cell receptor beta chains from one sample in a study of CD8 T cells in ankylosing spondylitis. TCRdb reprocessed the 5' RACE reads via MiXCR and lists one record per CDR3 protein. The table lists 150,000 to 250,000 distinct CDR3 sequences, 9.5% to 15% of them singletons. Sequencing used blood, either unsorted or a sorted T cell fraction (not recorded which). The source is a male donor with ankylosing spondylitis or in good health (not recorded which). Both conserved end residues are part of each CDR3. Each record gives: J gene, D gene, V gene, clone size, CDR3 DNA, CDR3 protein. A D gene is named only where the DNA matches it firmly. The size of a clone is reported for some rows only, either as once, few or many, or as a class for expanded clones.

TRBJ2-5 | TRBD2 | TRBV12-3/TRBV12-4 | few | TGTGCCAGCAGGCTAGCGGGGGTTCAAGAGACCCAGTACTTC | CASRLAGVQETQYF
TRBJ1-1 | - | TRBV5-6 | many | TGTGCCAGCAGCTCCCTTGGGTCTACTCTGAACACTGAAGCTTTCTTT | CASSSLGSTLNTEAFF
TRBJ1-1 | - | TRBV4-1 | - | TGCGCCAGCAGCCAAGATTTCCAGGCTCCCCGCCCTTTT | CASSQDFQAPRPF
TRBJ1-1 | - | TRBV29-1 | - | TGCAGCGCCGTAAGGAACACTGAAGCTTTCTTT | CSAVRNTEAFF
TRBJ1-2 | - | TRBV29-1 | few | TGCAGCGTTGAAGAGGTGGTGAACTATGGCTACACCTTC | CSVEEVVNYGYTF
TRBJ2-7 | - | TRBV30 | - | TGTGCCTGGAGTGTTATAGGCTACGAGCAGTACTTC | CAWSVIGYEQYF
TRBJ2-3 | - | TRBV11-2 | - | TGTGCCAGCAGCTTCGGGACTCGTCCAAGCACAGATACGCAGTATTTT | CASSFGTRPSTDTQYF
TRBJ2-1 | TRBD1 | TRBV7-9 | few | TGTGCCAGCAGCTCACGACAGGGGTCCCACAATGAGCAGTTCTTC | CASSSRQGSHNEQFF
TRBJ2-3 | - | TRBV5-6 | - | TGTGCCAGGGGCCCAGGGCTCCTCACAGATACGCAGTATTTT | CARGPGLLTDTQYF
TRBJ2-1 | TRBD2 | TRBV3-1 | - | TGTGCCAGCAGTTTAAGTAGGCTAGCGGGGGTCTACAATGAGCAGTTCTTC | CASSLSRLAGVYNEQFF